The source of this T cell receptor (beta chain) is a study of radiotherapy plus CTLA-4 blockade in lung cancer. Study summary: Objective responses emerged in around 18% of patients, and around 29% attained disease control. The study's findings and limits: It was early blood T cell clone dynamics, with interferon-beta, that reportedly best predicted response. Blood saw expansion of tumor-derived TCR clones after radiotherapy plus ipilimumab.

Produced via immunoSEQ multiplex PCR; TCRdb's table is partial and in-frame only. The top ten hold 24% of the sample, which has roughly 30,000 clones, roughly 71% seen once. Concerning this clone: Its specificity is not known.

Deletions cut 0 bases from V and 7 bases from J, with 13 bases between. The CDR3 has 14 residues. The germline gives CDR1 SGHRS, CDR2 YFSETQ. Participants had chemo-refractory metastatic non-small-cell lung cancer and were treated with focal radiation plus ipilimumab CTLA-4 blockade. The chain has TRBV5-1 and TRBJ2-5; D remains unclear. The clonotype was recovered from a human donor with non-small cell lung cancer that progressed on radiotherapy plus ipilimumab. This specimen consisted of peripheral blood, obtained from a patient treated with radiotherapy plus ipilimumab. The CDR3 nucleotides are TGCGCCAGCAGCTTGGGAAATATAATGGGGACCCAGTACTTC. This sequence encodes CASSLGNIMGTQYF.